These 18 T cell receptor beta chains share one sample of origin, sequenced in a study of OX40 agonist ivuxolimab in advanced cancers. Method: immunoSEQ multiplex PCR; TCRdb's copy keeps in-frame clones and lacks some. Of tens of thousands of clones listed, roughly 86% are singletons. The sequenced sample was CD4+ or CD8+ T cells sorted from blood, obtained in a trial of the OX40 agonist ivuxolimab. The receptor source for this set is an adult with an advanced solid tumor such as melanoma, head and neck, liver or kidney cancer.

The chain couples TRBV29-1 to TRBJ1-4; 10 positions agree with TRBD1. Germline CDR1 reads SQVTM; CDR2 reads ANQGSEA. V trimming: 8 bases; J trimming: 8 bases; junction bases outside the gene matches: 11. This CDR3 has 14 amino acids. Here the CDR3 DNA reads TGCAGCTTCCTCTGGGGGACAGGGGACGAAAAACTGTTTTTT. Its translation is CSFLWGTGDEKLFF.

The V and J genes are TRBV18 and TRBJ1-1; TRBD1 matches 9 bases. CDR1 KGHSH and CDR2 LQKENI come from the germline V gene. The V segment lost 3 bases and the J segment 0 bases; nucleotides outside the gene matches: 8. The CDR3 totals 17 residues. For the CDR3, the DNA is TGTGCCAGCTCACCTACCGGGACAGGGTTAATGAACACTGAAGCTTTCTTT. Translating gives CASSPTGTGLMNTEAFF.

V gene TRBV5-1 combines with J gene TRBJ1-2, with D uncertain. Germline CDR1 reads SGHRS; CDR2 reads YFSETQ. The CDR3 length is 13 residues. V dropped 4 bases and J dropped 1 base, with 8 bases sitting between them. CDR3 in amino acids: CASSLDGNYGYTF. CDR3 nucleotide sequence: TGCGCCAGCAGCCTCGACGGTAACTATGGCTACACCTTC.

The rearrangement links TRBV7-9 to TRBJ2-3; 9 bases align to TRBD2. The CDR3 consists of 16 residues. Germline V CDR1 and CDR2: SEHNR, FQNEAQ (reference sequence). Trimming cost V 1 base and J 7 bases; bases outside gene matches: 9. CDR3 nucleotide sequence: TGTGCCAGCAGCTTAGGCGGACTAGCGTTTATTCATACGCAGTATTTT. This gives the protein CASSLGGLAFIHTQYF.

The chain carries TRBV29-1 and TRBJ2-2; 9 positions match TRBD2. The V segment lost 4 bases and the J segment 4 bases; nucleotides outside the gene matches: 13. Germline CDR1 is SQVTM and CDR2 is ANQGSEA. The CDR3 runs to 17 residues. Written as DNA, the CDR3 is TGCAGCGTTGCCCCGCGGGCGGGAGGGCCGGGCACCGGGGAGCTGTTTTTT. As protein: CSVAPRAGGPGTGELFF.

The chain has TRBV30 and TRBJ2-2; D uncertain. Per the germline V gene, CDR1 is GTSNPN and CDR2 is SVGIG (reference sequence). V lost 2 bases and J lost 5, with 9 bases in between. The CDR3 spans 13 residues. DNA for the CDR3: TGTGCCTGGAGTCCGGACGGGACCGGGGAGCTGTTTTTT. Amino acid sequence: CAWSPDGTGELFF.

The genes are TRBV2 and TRBJ1-1; D gene ambiguous. The length of the CDR3 is 14 residues. Germline-derived CDR1 and CDR2 are SNHLY and FYNNEI. The V end lost 6 bases, the J end lost 0 bases, and 11 bases lay between the germline ends. The CDR3 is CASRLFSMNTEAFF. In DNA form, the CDR3 reads TGTGCCAGCAGACTTTTCAGTATGAACACTGAAGCTTTCTTT.

The rearrangement uses TRBV27 and TRBJ2-1; 12 bases align to TRBD2. The J segment lost 7 bases and the V segment lost 5 bases, leaving 6 bases of the junction unmatched. The CDR3 totals 15 residues. The germline gives CDR1 MNHEY, CDR2 SMNVEV (reference sequence). The CDR3, as DNA: TGTGCCAGCAGTCCGACTAGCGGGAGAGGAAATGAGCAGTTCTTC. As protein: CASSPTSGRGNEQFF.

The J gene is TRBJ2-1, the V gene TRBV4-1; maybe TRBD2 (5 bases). V was cut by 1 base and J by 7 bases, with 14 bases left in between. The germline V gene has CDR1 MGHRA and CDR2 YSYEKL. CDR3 length equals 15 residues. CDR3 in DNA: TGCGCCAGCAGCCAAGGTGATAGCGACTTGAATGAGCAGTTCTTC. It codes for CASSQGDSDLNEQFF.

The J gene is TRBJ2-7, the V gene TRBV6-1; 10 bases are shared with TRBD1. This CDR3 region has 13 residues. Trimming removed 7 bases from V and 6 bases from J; junction bases left unmatched: 6. CDR1 MNHNS and CDR2 SASEGT come from the germline V gene. The CDR3, as DNA: TGTGCCAGCACCGGGACAGGGGCTCTCGAGCAGTACTTC. As protein: CASTGTGALEQYF.

CDR3 DNA sequence: TGCGCCAGCAGCTTGGGAAGCAATCAGCCCCAGCATTTT. This sequence encodes CASSLGSNQPQHF. The rearrangement uses TRBV5-1 and TRBJ1-5; D not certain. There are 13 residues in the CDR3. The V and J ends lost 0 bases and 1 base respectively, with 2 bases between them. Germline CDR1 and CDR2: SGHRS and YFSETQ.

This chain uses TRBV6-5 with TRBJ1-6, with 9 bases matching TRBD1. This CDR3 region has 14 residues. The V and J ends lost 5 bases and 7 bases, in that order; junction bases with no gene match: 3. Germline V lookup: CDR1 MNHEY, CDR2 SVGAGI. The CDR3 sequence is CASSRTGANSPLHF. In DNA, the CDR3 is TGTGCCAGCAGTCGGACAGGGGCCAATTCACCCCTCCACTTT.

This clone was detected only a few times. The chain uses TRBV19 and TRBJ1-1; no clear D gene. V was pared by 7 bases and J by 4 bases, with 13 bases between. Germline CDR1 reads LNHDA; CDR2 reads SQIVND (reference sequence). The CDR3 has 13 residues. Here the CDR3 reads CASTAQILTEAFF. DNA of the CDR3: TGTGCCAGTACCGCACAGATACTCACTGAAGCTTTCTTT.

This clone was observed a single time. The V and J genes are TRBV2 and TRBJ2-5; D gene unclear. Germline loops: CDR1 SNHLY, CDR2 FYNNEI. V lost 3 bases to trimming and J lost 2 bases, with 13 bases between them. The CDR3 has 15 residues. This chain's CDR3 is CASSEEGVGQETQYF. The CDR3 region has the DNA TGTGCCAGCAGTGAGGAAGGTGTGGGGCAAGAGACCCAGTACTTC.

This clone has a single count. The chain links TRBV27 to TRBJ2-7; 13 nucleotides agree with TRBD2. Germline CDR1 is MNHEY and CDR2 is SMNVEV (reference sequence). This CDR3 contains 14 residues. V was clipped by 7 bases and J by 2 bases; unmatched bases: 2. Written as DNA, the CDR3 is TGTGCCAGCATGACTAGCGGGGGGCCCTACGAGCAGTACTTC. Translation: CASMTSGGPYEQYF.

This sequence joins TRBV7-9 and TRBJ2-3; D perhaps matches TRBD2 (6 bases). The CDR3 length is 15 residues. CDR1 and CDR2 (germline): SEHNR, FQNEAQ (reference sequence). Trimming cost V 5 bases and J 0 bases, with 12 bases left between them. The chain's CDR3 is CASSAGRVSTDTQYF. The DNA for the CDR3 is TGTGCCAGCAGCGCGGGACGGGTGAGCACAGATACGCAGTATTTT.

CDR3 protein: CASSRRGPPESGELFF. CDR3 sequence (DNA): TGTGCCAGCTCACGCCGGGGACCGCCGGAGTCCGGGGAGCTGTTTTTT. The rearrangement joins TRBV18 to TRBJ2-2; TRBD1 or TRBD2 may be the D gene (5 bases each). The germline V gene encodes CDR1 KGHSH and CDR2 LQKENI. The CDR3 length is 16 residues. Trimming left V 4 bases short and J 6 bases short, with 18 bases between.

The chain joins TRBV7-9 to TRBJ2-7; D is perhaps TRBD1 (6 bases). V lost 5 bases, J lost 3 bases, and 8 bases lay in between. The germline gives CDR1 SEHNR, CDR2 FQNEAQ (reference sequence). The CDR3 covers 12 residues. The CDR3 loop reads CASSKQGYEQYF. The CDR3 DNA is TGTGCCAGCAGCAAACAGGGCTACGAGCAGTACTTC.